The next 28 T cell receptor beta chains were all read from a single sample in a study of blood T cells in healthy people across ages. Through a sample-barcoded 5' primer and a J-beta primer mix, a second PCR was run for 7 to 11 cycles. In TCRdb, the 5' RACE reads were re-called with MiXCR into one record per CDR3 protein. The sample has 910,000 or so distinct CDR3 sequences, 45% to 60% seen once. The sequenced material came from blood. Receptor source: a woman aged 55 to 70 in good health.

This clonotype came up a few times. The CDR3 nucleotides are TGCGCCAGCAGCCAATATTCAGATACGCAGTATTTT. Residues: CASSQYSDTQYF. The chain employs TRBV4-1 and TRBJ2-3, with D unclear. Trimming took 2 bases from V and 4 from J, leaving 4 bases between them. This CDR3 region has 12 residues. Per germline, CDR1 MGHRA and CDR2 YSYEKL.

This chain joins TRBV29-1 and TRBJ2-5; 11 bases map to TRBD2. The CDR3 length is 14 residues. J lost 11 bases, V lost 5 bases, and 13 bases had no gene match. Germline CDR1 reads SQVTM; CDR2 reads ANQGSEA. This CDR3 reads CSVRLSSGGNEQYF. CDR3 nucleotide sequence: TGCAGCGTTAGGTTGTCTAGCGGGGGGAATGAGCAGTACTTC.

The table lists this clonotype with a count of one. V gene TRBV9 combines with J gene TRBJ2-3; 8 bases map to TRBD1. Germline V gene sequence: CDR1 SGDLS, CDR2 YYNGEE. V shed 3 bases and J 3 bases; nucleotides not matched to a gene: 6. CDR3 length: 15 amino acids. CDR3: CASSGRDRSTDTQYF. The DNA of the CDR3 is TGTGCCAGCAGCGGCCGGGACAGGAGTACAGATACGCAGTATTTT. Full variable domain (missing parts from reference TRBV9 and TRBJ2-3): DSGVTQTPKHLITATGQRVTLRCSPRSGDLSVYWYQQSLDQGLQFLIQYYNGEERAKGNILERFSAQQFPDLHSELNLSSLELGDSALYFCASSGRDRSTDTQYFGPGTRLTVL.

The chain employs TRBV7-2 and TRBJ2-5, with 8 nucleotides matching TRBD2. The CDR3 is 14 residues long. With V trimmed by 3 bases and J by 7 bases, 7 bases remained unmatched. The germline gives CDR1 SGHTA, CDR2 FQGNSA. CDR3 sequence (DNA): TGTGCCAGCAGCTTTAGAGCGGGAGAATCGACCCAGTACTTC. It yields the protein CASSFRAGESTQYF.

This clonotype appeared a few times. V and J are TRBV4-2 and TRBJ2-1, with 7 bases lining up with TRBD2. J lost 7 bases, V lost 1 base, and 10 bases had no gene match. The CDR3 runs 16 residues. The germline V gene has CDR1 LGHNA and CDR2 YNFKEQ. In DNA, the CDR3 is TGTGCCAGCAGCCAAGTTAGGGCTAGCGGCATAAATGAGCAGTTCTTC. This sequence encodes CASSQVRASGINEQFF.

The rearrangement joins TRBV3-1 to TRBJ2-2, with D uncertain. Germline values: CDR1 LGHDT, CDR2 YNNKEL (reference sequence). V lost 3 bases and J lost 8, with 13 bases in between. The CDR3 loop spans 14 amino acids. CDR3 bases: TGTGCCAGCAGCCATTCTCCTATGGTAGGGGAGCTGTTTTTT. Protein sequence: CASSHSPMVGELFF. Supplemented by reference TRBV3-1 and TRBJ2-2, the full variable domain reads DTAVSQTPKYLVTQMGNDKSIKCEQNLGHDTMYWYKQDSKKFLKIMFSYNNKELIINETVPNRFSPKSPDKAHLNLHINSLELGDSAVYFCASSHSPMVGELFFGEGSRLTVL.

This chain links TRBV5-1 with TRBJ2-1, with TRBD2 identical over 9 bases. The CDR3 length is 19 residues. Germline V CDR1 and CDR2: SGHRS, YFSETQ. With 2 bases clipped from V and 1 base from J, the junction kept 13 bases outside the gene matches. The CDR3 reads CASSLKEVAGAWSYNEQFF. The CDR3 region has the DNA TGCGCCAGCAGCTTAAAGGAGGTAGCGGGAGCATGGTCCTACAATGAGCAGTTCTTC. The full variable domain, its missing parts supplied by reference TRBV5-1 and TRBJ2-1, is KAGVTQTPRYLIKTRGQQVTLSCSPISGHRSVSWYQQTPGQGLQFLFEYFSETQRNKGNFPGRFSGRQFSNSRSEMNVSTLELGDSALYLCASSLKEVAGAWSYNEQFFGPGTRLTVL.

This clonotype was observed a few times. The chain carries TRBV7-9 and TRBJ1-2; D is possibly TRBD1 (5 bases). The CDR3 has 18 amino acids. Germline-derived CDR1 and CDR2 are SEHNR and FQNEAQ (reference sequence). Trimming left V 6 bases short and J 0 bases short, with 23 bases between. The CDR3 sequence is CASSKRRRGAQANYGYTF. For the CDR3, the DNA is TGTGCCAGCAGTAAAAGGAGGAGGGGAGCGCAAGCTAACTATGGCTACACCTTC.

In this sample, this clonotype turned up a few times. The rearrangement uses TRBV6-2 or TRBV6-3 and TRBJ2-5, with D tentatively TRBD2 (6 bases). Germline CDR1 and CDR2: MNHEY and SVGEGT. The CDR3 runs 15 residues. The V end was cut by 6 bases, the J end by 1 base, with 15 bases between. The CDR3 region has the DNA TGTGCCAGCAGCCAGCTCCGGGACTCCCAAGAGACCCAGTACTTC. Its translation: CASSQLRDSQETQYF.

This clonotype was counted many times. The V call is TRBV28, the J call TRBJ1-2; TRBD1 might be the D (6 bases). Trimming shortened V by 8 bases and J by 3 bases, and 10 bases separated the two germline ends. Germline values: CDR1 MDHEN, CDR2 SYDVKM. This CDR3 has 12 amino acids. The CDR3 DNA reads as TGTGCCAGCTCGCGGGGGCACTATGGCTACACCTTC. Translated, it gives CASSRGHYGYTF.

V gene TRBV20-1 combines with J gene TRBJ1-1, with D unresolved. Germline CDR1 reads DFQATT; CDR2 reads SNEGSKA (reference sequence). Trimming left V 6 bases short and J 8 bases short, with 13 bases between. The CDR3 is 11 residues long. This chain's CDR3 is CSAPLSREAFF. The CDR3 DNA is TGCAGTGCGCCTCTGAGCAGGGAAGCTTTCTTT.

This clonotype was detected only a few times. The CDR3 region has the DNA TGTGCCAGCAGTCCACTGACAGGTCCCTACGAGCAGTACTTC. This sequence encodes CASSPLTGPYEQYF. The chain links TRBV12-3 or TRBV12-4 to TRBJ2-7; D is perhaps TRBD1 (6 bases). V was shortened by 5 bases and J by 2 bases, with 13 bases between the two germline ends. The CDR3 has 14 amino acids.

The CDR3 region has the DNA TGTGCCAGCGGCTTCCGGGACCTCGAGCAGTACTTC. Protein sequence: CASGFRDLEQYF. The chain links TRBV28 to TRBJ2-5; D could derive from TRBD1 or TRBD2 (5 bases each). The closer fit of TRBJ2-7 to the DNA end suggests the J call may be wrong. Germline V gives CDR1 MDHEN, CDR2 SYDVKM. The CDR3 length is 12 residues.

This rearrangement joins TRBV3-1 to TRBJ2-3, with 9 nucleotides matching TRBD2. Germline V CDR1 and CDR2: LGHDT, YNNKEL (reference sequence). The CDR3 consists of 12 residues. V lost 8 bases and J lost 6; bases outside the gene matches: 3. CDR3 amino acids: CASGGRVDTQYF. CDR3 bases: TGTGCCAGCGGCGGGAGGGTTGATACGCAGTATTTT.

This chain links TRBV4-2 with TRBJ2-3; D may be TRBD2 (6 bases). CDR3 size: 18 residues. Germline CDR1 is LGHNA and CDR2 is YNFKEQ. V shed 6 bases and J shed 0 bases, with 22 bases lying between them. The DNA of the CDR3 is TGTGCCAGCAGGCTACTCTCCGGGACTGGGATCAGCACAGATACGCAGTATTTT. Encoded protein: CASRLLSGTGISTDTQYF.

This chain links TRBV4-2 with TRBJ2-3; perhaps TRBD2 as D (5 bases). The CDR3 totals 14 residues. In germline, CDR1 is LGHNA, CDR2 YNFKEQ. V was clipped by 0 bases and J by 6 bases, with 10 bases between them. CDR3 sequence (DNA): TGTGCCAGCAGCCAAGATACCGGGGTGGATACGCAGTATTTT. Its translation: CASSQDTGVDTQYF.

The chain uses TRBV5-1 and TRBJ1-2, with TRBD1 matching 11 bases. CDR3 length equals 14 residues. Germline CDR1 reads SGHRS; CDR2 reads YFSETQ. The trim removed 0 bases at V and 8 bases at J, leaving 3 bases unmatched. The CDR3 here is CASSLVDRGRGYTF. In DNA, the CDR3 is TGCGCCAGCAGCTTGGTGGACAGGGGGCGAGGCTACACCTTC.

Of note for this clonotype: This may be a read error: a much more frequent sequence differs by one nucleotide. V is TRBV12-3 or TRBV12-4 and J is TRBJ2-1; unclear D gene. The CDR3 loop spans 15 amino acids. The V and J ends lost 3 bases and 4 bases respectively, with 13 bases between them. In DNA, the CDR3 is TGTGCCAGCAGTTTTGGGTTGGGAAGGTACAATGAGCAGTTCTTC. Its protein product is CASSFGLGRYNEQFF.

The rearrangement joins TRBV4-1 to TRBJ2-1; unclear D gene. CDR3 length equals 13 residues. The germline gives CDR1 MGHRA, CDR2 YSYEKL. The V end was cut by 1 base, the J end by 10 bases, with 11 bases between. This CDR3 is CASSQVTVREQFF. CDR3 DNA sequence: TGCGCCAGCAGCCAAGTAACAGTCAGAGAGCAGTTCTTC.

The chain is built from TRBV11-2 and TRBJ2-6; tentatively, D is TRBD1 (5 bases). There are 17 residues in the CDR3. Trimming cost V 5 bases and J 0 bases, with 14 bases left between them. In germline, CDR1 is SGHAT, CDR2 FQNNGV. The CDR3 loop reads CASSPRVGHSGANVLTF. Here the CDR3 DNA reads TGTGCCAGCAGCCCCCGGGTGGGGCACTCTGGGGCCAACGTCCTGACTTTC.

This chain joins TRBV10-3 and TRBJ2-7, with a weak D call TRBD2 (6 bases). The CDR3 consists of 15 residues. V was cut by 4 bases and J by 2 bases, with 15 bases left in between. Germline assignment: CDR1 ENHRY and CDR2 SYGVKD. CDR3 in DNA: TGTGCCATCAGTGGGTCTGGAGGGATCCCCTACGAGCAGTACTTC. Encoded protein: CAISGSGGIPYEQYF.

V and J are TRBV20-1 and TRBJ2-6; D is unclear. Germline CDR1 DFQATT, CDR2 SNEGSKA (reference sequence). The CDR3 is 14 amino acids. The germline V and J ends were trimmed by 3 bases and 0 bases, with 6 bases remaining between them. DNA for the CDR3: TGCAGTGCTAGTTTTGTCTCTGGGGCCAACGTCCTGACTTTC. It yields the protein CSASFVSGANVLTF.

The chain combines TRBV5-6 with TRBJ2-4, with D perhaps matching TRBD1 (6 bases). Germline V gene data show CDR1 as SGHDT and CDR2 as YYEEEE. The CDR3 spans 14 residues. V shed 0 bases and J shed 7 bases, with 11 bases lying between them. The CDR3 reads CASSLGQGWNIQYF. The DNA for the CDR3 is TGTGCCAGCAGCTTGGGGCAGGGGTGGAACATTCAGTACTTC.

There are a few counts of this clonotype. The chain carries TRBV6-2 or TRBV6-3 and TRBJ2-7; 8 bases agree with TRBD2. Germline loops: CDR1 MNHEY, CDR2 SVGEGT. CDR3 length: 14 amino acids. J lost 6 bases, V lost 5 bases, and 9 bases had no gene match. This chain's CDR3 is CASSTSGLNGEQYF. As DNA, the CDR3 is TGTGCCAGCAGTACTAGCGGACTTAACGGCGAGCAGTACTTC.

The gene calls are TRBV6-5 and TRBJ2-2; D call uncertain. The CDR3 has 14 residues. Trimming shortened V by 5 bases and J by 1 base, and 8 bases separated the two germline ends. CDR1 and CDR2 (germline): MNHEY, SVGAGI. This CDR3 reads CASSDVRNTGELFF. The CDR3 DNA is TGTGCCAGCAGTGACGTTCGGAACACCGGGGAGCTGTTTTTT.

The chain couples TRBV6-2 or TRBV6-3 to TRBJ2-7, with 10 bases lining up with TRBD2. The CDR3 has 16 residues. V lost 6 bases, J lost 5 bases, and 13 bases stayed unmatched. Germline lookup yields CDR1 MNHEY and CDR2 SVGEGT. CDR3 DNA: TGTGCCAGCAGCCGAGGCGTAGCGGGAGGTTCCCACGAGCAGTACTTC. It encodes CASSRGVAGGSHEQYF.

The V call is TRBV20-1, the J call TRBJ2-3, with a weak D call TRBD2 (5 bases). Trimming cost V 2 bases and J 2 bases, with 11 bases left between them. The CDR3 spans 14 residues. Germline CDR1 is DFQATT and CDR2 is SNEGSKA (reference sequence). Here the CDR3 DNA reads TGCAGTGCTAGACCGGGATTCAACACAGATACGCAGTATTTT. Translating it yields CSARPGFNTDTQYF.

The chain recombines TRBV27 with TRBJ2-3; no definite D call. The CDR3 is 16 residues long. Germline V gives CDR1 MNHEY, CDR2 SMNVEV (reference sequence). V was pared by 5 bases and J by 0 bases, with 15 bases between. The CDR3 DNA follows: TGTGCCAGCAGTCCCCTTCCGGGCCCTAGCACAGATACGCAGTATTTT. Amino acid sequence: CASSPLPGPSTDTQYF.